These 3 T cell receptor beta chains originate from one sample sequenced in a study of T cells after yellow fever vaccination. Using its own MiXCR run on the 5' RACE reads, TCRdb lists one record per CDR3 protein. The sample yields 250,000 to 300,000 distinct CDR3 sequences, 8.7% seen once. The specimen comprised CD4+ T cells sorted from PBMCs, sampled 5 days after the yellow fever booster vaccination. Source of these receptors: a man younger than 35 who received the YFV17D yellow fever vaccine.

This clonotype was observed at least ten times. This chain joins TRBV7-9 and TRBJ2-5; 7 nucleotides align to TRBD2. The CDR3 loop spans 14 amino acids. The germline V gene encodes CDR1 SEHNR and CDR2 FQNEAQ (reference sequence). Losses at the gene ends were 3 bases for V and 2 bases for J; bases not matched to a gene: 3. CDR3 nucleotides: TGTGCCAGCAGCTTCGGCGGGGGACAAGAGACCCAGTACTTC. Amino acid sequence: CASSFGGGQETQYF. Drawing the rest from reference TRBV7-9 and TRBJ2-5, the complete variable domain is DTGVSQNPRHKITKRGQNVTFRCDPISEHNRLYWYRQTLGQGPEFLTYFQNEAQLEKSRLLSDRFSAERPKGSFSTLEIQRTEQGDSAMYLCASSFGGGQETQYFGPGTRLLVL.

This clonotype was seen a few times. V is TRBV5-1 and J is TRBJ2-3; 11 bases match TRBD2. V shed 4 bases, J shed 4 bases, and the junction held 5 bases outside the gene matches. Germline V gene sequence: CDR1 SGHRS, CDR2 YFSETQ. The CDR3 has 15 amino acids. The CDR3 reads CASSLTSGVSDTQYF. The CDR3 DNA reads TGCGCCAGCAGCCTGACTAGCGGGGTATCAGATACGCAGTATTTT.

This clonotype has ten or more counts. The chain has TRBV7-9 and TRBJ1-2, with D unclear. Looked up from germline, CDR1 is SEHNR and CDR2 is FQNEAQ (reference sequence). The CDR3 totals 11 residues. The V and J ends lost 1 base and 6 bases respectively, with 3 bases between them. CDR3 in amino acids: CASSLEHGYTF. CDR3 in DNA: TGTGCCAGCAGCTTAGAGCATGGCTACACCTTC.